What follows describes a single T cell receptor (beta chain). What antigen it recognizes has not been identified. No qualities accompany the bases; no much larger clone lies one base away. The entry originates in a study of CD8 T cells in Susac syndrome (dated by TCRdb to about 2019). The study in broad terms: Repertoire sequencing was used to test whether CD8+ T cell activation and differentiation in Susac syndrome was antigen driven. CD8+ T cell repertoire clonality was compared between about 12 healthy donors, around 14 Susac syndrome patients and around 16 multiple sclerosis patients. What the research found in general, with its limitations: The TCR sequencing and HLA analysis was acknowledged to have included a relatively small number of individuals.

Peripheral blood CD8+ and CD4+ T cells from healthy donors, Susac syndrome patients and multiple sclerosis patients were profiled by high-throughput TCR beta sequencing. The multiple sclerosis controls were treatment-naive patients who had stable or active relapsing-remitting disease and met the revised McDonald criteria. CD8+ TEMRA cells were enriched by FACS, while bulk CD8+ and CD4+ T cells were purified by magnetic negative isolation. Blood was collected in EDTA tubes and processed within 24 hours, with PBMCs isolated through density gradient centrifugation. PBMCs intended for TCR sequencing were cryopreserved in liquid nitrogen and were subsequently thawed in a 37 degrees C water bath. A purity of at least 90% was achieved for sorted or isolated CD4+, CD8+ and CD8+ TEMRA cells. Spanning cysteine to phenylalanine, the CDR3 consists of 15 amino acids. Of the read, only the CDR3 DNA is kept; its 45 bases are in frame from base 1. The trim is 1 base for V and 0 bases for J, with a gap of 7 bases between the germline ends. Taken from the germline V gene (reference sequence), the CDR1 and CDR2 loops are LNHDA and SQIVND.

RNA was extracted with the RNeasy kit and roughly 0.45 to 1 ug was reverse transcribed using random hexamers. TCR beta CDR3 regions were amplified with the immunoSEQ multiplex PCR assay covering 54 Vbeta and 13 Jbeta segments. To correct PCR amplification bias, a synthetic template baseline was used for both primer optimization and computational correction. In the original analysis: Reads were annotated to V, D and J genes per IMGT and analyzed with immunoSEQ Analyzer, keeping only productive sequences. Clonality was computed as one minus Shannon entropy normalized by log2 of the number of productive unique sequences. For each patient and control, public and private clones were evaluated within the 100 most prevalent clones. A clone was defined as Susac-specific if it was absent from the healthy and MS cohorts, from approximately 980 published viral clones and from other ImmuneACCESS disease sequences. Starting from the raw public reads, TCRdb applied fastp trimming at Q25, assembled clones with MiXCR and retained in-frame beta chains. Each CDR3 protein appears once, grouped with its most common genes and DNA. Here the V and J calls rest on TCRdb's processing, not on the authors' analysis. The sample table contains 200,000 or so distinct CDR3 sequences; only one count was recorded for 92% of them. Roughly 0.13% of the sample is held by the ten biggest clonotypes.

The origin of this receptor is a human donor with multiple sclerosis. Sequencing was done on a sample of CD8+ T cells from PBMCs. This chain joins TRBV19 to TRBJ1-5; no confident D gene assignment can be made. CDR3 reads: CASSIADYSNQPQHF. The nucleotide sequence is given as TGTGCCAGTAGTATAGCGGATTATAGCAATCAGCCCCAGCATTTT. Full variable domain (CDR3 extended with the reference TRBV19 and TRBJ1-5 proteins): DGGITQSPKYLFRKEGQNVTLSCEQNLNHDAMYWYRQDPGQGLRLIYYSQIVNDFQKGDIAEGYSVSREKKESFPLTVTSAQKNPTAFYLCASSIADYSNQPQHFGDGTRLSIL.